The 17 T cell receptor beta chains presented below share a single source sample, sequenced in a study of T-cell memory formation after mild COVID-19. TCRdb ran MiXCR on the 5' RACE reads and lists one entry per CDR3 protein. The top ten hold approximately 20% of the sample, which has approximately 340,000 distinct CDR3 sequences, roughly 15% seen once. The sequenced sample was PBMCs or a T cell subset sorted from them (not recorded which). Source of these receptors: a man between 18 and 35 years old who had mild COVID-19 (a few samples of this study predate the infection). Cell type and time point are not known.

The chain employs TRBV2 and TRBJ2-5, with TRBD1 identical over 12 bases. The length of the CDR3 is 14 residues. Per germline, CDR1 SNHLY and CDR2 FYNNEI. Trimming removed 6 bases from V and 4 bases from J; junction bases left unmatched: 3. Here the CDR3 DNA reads TGTGCCAGCAGCGAGGGACAGGGGGCAGAGACCCAGTACTTC. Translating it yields CASSEGQGAETQYF.

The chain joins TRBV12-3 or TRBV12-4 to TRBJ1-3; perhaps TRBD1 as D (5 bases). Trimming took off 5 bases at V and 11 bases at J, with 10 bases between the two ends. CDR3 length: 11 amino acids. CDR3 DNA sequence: TGTGCCAGCAGTCAGGGCGCCTCCATATATTTT. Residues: CASSQGASIYF.

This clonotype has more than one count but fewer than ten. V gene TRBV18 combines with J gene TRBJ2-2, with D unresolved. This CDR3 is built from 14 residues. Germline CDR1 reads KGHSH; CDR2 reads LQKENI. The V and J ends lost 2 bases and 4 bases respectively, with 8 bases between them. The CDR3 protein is CASSPRQVTGELFF. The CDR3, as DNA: TGTGCCAGCTCACCAAGGCAGGTCACCGGGGAGCTGTTTTTT.

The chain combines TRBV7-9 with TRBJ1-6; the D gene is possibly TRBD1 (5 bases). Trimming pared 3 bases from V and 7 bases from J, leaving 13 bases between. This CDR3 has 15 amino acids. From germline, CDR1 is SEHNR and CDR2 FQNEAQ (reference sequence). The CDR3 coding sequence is TGTGCCAGCAGCTTGGACAATTCCGGGAATTCACCCCTCCACTTT. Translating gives CASSLDNSGNSPLHF. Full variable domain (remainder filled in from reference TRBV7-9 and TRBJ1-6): DTGVSQNPRHKITKRGQNVTFRCDPISEHNRLYWYRQTLGQGPEFLTYFQNEAQLEKSRLLSDRFSAERPKGSFSTLEIQRTEQGDSAMYLCASSLDNSGNSPLHFGNGTRLTVT.

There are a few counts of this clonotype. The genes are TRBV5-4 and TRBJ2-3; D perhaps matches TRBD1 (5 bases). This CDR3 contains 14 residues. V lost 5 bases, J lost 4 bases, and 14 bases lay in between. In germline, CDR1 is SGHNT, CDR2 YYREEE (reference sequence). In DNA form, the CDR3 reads TGTGCCAGCAGGGGGTTGGGGCCGGCAGATACGCAGTATTTT. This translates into CASRGLGPADTQYF.

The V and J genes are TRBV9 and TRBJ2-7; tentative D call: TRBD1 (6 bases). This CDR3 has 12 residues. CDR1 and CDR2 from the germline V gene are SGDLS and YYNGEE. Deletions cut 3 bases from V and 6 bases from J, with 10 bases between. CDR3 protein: CASSGTVSEQYV. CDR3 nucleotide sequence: TGTGCCAGCAGCGGGACAGTTTCCGAGCAGTACGTC.

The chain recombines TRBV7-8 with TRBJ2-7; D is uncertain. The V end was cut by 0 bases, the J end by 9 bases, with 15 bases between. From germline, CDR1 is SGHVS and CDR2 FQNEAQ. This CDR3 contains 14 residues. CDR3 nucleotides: TGTGCCAGCAGCTTAGCCCCCCTTTCTGACCGGCAGTACTTC. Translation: CASSLAPLSDRQYF.

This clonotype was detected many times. The chain's CDR3 is CASSYSGQPYNEQFF. The CDR3 region has the DNA TGTGCCAGCAGTTACTCGGGACAGCCCTACAATGAGCAGTTCTTC. V gene TRBV6-5 combines with J gene TRBJ2-1; TRBD1 aligns across 7 bases. Trimming removed 0 bases from V and 2 bases from J; junction bases left unmatched: 1. The germline V gene encodes CDR1 MNHEY and CDR2 SVGAGI. The CDR3 sequence is 15 residues long.

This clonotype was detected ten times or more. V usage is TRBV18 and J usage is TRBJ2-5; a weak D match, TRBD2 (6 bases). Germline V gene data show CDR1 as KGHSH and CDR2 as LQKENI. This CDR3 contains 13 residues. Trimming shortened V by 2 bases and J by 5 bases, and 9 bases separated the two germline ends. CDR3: CASSPGGDETQYF. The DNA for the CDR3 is TGTGCCAGCTCACCAGGAGGGGACGAGACCCAGTACTTC.

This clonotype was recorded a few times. The CDR3 loop reads CATSRASGDYNEQFF. DNA for the CDR3: TGTGCCACCAGCAGAGCTAGCGGGGATTACAATGAGCAGTTCTTC. The rearrangement uses TRBV15 and TRBJ2-1; 9 bases map to TRBD2. The germline V gene has CDR1 LNHNV and CDR2 YYDKDF (reference sequence). There are 15 residues in the CDR3. V shed 1 base and J 4 bases; nucleotides not matched to a gene: 2.

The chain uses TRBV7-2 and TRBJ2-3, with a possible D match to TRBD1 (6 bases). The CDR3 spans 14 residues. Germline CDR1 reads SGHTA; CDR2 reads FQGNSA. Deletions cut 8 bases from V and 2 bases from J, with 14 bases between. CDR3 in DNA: TGTGCCAGCTGCGACAGGCGCCTCACAGATACGCAGTATTTT. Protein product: CASCDRRLTDTQYF.

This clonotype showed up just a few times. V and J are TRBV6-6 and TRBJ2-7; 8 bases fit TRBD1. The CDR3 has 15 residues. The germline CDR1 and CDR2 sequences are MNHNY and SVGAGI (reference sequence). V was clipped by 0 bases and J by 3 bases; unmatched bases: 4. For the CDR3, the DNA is TGTGCCAGCAGTTACTCGATAGGACAGGGCTACGAGCAGTACGTC. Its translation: CASSYSIGQGYEQYV.

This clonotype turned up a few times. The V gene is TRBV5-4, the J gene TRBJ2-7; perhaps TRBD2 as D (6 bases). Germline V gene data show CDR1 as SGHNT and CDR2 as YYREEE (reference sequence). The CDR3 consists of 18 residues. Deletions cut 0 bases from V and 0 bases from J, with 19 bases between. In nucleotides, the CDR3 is TGTGCCAGCAGCTTGGAAGTCGGGGGAACCGCGGGCTCCTACGAGCAGTACTTC. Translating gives CASSLEVGGTAGSYEQYF.

The DNA for the CDR3 is TGTGCCAGCAGCTTGGGGCGGGCGAACACTGAAGCTTTCTTT. Translated, it gives CASSLGRANTEAFF. The chain links TRBV5-4 to TRBJ1-1, with D unresolved. Germline V gene sequence: CDR1 SGHNT, CDR2 YYREEE (reference sequence). CDR3 size: 14 residues. Deletions cut 0 bases from V and 1 base from J, with 7 bases between.

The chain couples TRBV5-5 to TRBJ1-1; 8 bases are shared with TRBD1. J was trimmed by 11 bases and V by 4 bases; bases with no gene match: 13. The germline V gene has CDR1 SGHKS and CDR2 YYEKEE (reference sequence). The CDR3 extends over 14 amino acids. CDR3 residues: CASSLLDREAPAFF. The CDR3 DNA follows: TGTGCCAGCAGCCTGCTGGACAGGGAGGCTCCCGCTTTCTTT.

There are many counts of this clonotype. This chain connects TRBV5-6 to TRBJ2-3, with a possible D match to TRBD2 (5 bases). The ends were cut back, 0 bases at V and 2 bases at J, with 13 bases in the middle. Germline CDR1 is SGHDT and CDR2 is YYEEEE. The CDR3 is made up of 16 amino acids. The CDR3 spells CASSLDGLLSTDTQYF. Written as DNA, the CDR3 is TGTGCCAGCAGCTTGGATGGACTCCTTTCCACAGATACGCAGTATTTT.

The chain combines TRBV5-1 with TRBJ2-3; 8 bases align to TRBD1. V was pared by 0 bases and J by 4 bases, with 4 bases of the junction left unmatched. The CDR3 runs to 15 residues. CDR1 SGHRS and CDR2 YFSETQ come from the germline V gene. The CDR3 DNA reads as TGCGCCAGCAGCTTGGGACAGGGGAGCGCAGATACGCAGTATTTT. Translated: CASSLGQGSADTQYF.